This paragraph reports one TCR beta chain. The antigen is not known. Time point reported: cycle 4 day 1 (C4D1), after 6 weeks of nivolumab. Every patient relapsed after autologous stem cell transplantation, and brentuximab vedotin exposure varied. Here immunoSEQ multiplex PCR was the method, and the copy in TCRdb shows in-frame clones only, minus some. The sample carries 100,000 or so clones, approximately 90% recorded once. The data originate from a study of PD-1 blockade in classical Hodgkin lymphoma. The CDR3 length is 14 residues. The V gene lost 6 bases and the J gene lost 3 bases, with 9 bases spanning the gap. In germline, CDR1 is MNHNY, CDR2 SVGAGI (reference sequence). Study findings and constraints: Healthy donors reportedly exceeded newly diagnosed patients in baseline TCR diversity. Prior therapy or disease activity may underlie the repertoire differences, whose causes remain undefined. By C4D1, CD4+ diversity increased significantly, especially in complete responders. Before treatment, complete responders showed about the same diversity as newly diagnosed patients.

The starting material was peripheral blood mononuclear cells (PBMCs), obtained before the fourth cycle of nivolumab. The receptor was isolated from a human donor with classical Hodgkin lymphoma. V usage is TRBV6-6 and J usage is TRBJ2-6, with D unclear. As DNA, the CDR3 is TGTGCCAGCAGCTCGCGTGGTGGGGCCAACGTCCTGACTTTC. Its translation is CASSSRGGANVLTF.